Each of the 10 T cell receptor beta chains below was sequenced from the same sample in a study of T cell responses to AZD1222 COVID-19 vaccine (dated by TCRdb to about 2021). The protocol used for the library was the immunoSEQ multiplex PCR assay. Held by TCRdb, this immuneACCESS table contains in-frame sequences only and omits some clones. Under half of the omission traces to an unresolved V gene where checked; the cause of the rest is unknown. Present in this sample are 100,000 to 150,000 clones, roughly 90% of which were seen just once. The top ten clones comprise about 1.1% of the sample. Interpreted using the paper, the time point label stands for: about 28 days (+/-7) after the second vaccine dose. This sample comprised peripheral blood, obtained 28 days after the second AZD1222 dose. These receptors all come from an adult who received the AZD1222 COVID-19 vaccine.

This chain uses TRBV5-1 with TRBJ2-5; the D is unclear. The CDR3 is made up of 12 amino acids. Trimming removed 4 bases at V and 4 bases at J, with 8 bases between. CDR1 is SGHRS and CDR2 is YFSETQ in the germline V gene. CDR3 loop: CASSPNAETQYF. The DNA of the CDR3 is TGCGCCAGCAGCCCAAACGCAGAGACCCAGTACTTC.

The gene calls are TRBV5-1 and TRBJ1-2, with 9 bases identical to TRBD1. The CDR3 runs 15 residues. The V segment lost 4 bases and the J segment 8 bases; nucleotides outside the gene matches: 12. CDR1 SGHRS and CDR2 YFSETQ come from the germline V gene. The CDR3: CASSPTGGELWGYTF. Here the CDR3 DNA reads TGCGCCAGCAGCCCTACAGGGGGCGAATTGTGGGGCTACACCTTC.

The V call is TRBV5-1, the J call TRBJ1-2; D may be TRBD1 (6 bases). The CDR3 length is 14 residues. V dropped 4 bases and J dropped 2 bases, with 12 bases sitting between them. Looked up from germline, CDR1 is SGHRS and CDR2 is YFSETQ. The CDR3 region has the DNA TGCGCCAGCAGCGAACCGGGACAAAACTATGGCTACACCTTC. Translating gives CASSEPGQNYGYTF.

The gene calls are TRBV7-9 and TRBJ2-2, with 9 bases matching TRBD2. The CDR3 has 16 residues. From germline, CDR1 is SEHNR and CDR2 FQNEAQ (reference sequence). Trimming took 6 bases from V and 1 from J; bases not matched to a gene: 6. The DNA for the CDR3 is TGTGCCAGCAGTCCGGGACTAGCTAGGAACACCGGGGAGCTGTTTTTT. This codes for CASSPGLARNTGELFF.

CDR3 residues: CASSYGPAISYEQYF. The CDR3 DNA reads TGTGCCAGCAGTTACGGGCCAGCTATCTCCTACGAGCAGTACTTC. V gene TRBV6-6 combines with J gene TRBJ2-7, with D unclear. CDR1 is MNHNY and CDR2 is SVGAGI in the germline V gene (reference sequence). Trimming removed 2 bases at V and 0 bases at J, with 11 bases between. This CDR3 contains 15 residues.

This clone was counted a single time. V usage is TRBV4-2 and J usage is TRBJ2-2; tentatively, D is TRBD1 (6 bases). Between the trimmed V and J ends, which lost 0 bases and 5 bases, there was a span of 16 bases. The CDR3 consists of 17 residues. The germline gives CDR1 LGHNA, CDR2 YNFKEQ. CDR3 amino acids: CASSQDVAGAYTGELFF. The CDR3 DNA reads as TGTGCCAGCAGCCAAGATGTAGCAGGGGCCTATACCGGGGAGCTGTTTTTT.

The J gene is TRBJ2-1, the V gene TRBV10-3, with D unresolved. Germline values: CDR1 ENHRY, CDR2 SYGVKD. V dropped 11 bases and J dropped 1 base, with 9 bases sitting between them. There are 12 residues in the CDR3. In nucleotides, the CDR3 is TGTGCCGCAGGAAGGTCCTACAATGAGCAGTTCTTC. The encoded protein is CAAGRSYNEQFF.

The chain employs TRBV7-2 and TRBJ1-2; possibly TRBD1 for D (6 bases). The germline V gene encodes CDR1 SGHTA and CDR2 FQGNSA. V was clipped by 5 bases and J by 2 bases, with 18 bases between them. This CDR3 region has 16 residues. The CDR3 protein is CASSTWVGQGNYGYTF. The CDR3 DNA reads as TGTGCCAGCAGCACCTGGGTGGGCCAGGGGAACTATGGCTACACCTTC.

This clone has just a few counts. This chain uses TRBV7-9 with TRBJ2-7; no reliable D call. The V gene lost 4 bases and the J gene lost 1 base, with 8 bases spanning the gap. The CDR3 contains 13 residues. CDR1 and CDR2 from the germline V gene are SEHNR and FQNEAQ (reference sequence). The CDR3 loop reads CASSSSMSYEQYF. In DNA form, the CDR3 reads TGTGCCAGCAGCTCCTCTATGTCCTACGAGCAGTACTTC.

CDR3: CASSYSNANEQFF. DNA of the CDR3: TGTGCCAGCAGTTACTCGAACGCCAATGAGCAGTTCTTC. The J gene is TRBJ2-1, the V gene TRBV6-5; D gene ambiguous. The CDR3 totals 13 residues. Trimming cost V 0 bases and J 6 bases, with 6 bases left between them. The germline CDR1 and CDR2 sequences are MNHEY and SVGAGI.